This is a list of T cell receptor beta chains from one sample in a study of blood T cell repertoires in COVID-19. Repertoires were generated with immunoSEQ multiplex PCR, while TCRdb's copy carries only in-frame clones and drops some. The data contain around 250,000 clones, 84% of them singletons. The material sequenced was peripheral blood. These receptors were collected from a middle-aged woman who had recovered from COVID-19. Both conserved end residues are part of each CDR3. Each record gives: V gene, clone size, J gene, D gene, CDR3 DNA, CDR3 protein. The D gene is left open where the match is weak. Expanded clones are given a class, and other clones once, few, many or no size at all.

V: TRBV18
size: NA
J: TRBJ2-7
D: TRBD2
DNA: TGTGCCAGCTCACCACCGGGGTGGGAGGGATCCTACGAGCAGTACTTC
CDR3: CASSPPGWEGSYEQYF

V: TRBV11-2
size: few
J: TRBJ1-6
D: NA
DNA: TGTGCCAGCAGCCTACAGGGAGAAGTTTCACCCCTCCACTTT
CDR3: CASSLQGEVSPLHF

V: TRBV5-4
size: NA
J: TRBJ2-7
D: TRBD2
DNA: TGTGCCAGCAGCTTAGGGCCCGTTGCTAGCGGGGGCCTAGCCTACGAGCAGTACTTC
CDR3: CASSLGPVASGGLAYEQYF

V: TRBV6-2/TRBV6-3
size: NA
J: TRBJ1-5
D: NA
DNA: TGTGCCAGCAGTGATACAGGATCCGGGCAGCCCCAGCATTTT
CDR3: CASSDTGSGQPQHF

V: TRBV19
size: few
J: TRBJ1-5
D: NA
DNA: TGTGCCAGTATGGGGCTCGAGGGCAATCAGCCCCAGCATTTT
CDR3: CASMGLEGNQPQHF

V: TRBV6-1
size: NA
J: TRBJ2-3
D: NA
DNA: TGTGCCAGCAGTGAACACCGGGAACACACAGATACGCAGTATTTT
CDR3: CASSEHREHTDTQYF

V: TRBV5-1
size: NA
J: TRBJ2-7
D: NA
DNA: TGCGCCAGCAGCTTGGGGGGGGGCATCCACGAGCAGTACTTC
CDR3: CASSLGGGIHEQYF

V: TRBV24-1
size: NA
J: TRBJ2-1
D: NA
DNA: TGTGCCACCAGTGACGCACATGGGAGCTCCTACAATGAGCAGTTCTTC
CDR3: CATSDAHGSSYNEQFF

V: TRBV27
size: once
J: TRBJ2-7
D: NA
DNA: TGTGCCAGCAGTTTTTGGGCAGGAACCTACGAGCAGTACTTC
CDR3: CASSFWAGTYEQYF

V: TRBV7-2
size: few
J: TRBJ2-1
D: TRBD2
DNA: TGTGCCAGCAGCCTGACTAGCGGGCTGTACAATGAGCAGTTCTTC
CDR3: CASSLTSGLYNEQFF

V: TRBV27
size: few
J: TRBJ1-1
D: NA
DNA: TGTGCCGGCCACCCAGGGAACGTGAACACTGAAGCTTTCTTT
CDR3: CAGHPGNVNTEAFF

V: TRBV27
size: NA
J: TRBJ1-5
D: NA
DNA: TGTGCCAGCAGTTTGCGGGGGGCAGATCAGCCCCAGCATTTT
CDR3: CASSLRGADQPQHF

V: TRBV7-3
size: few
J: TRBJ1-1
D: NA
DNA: TGTGCCAGCAGCTTAACAGGAGGGAACACTGAAGCTTTCTTT
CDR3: CASSLTGGNTEAFF

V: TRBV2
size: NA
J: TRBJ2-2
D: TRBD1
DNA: TGTGCCAGCAGGAACAGGGGCGCAGGGGAGCTGTTTTTT
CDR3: CASRNRGAGELFF

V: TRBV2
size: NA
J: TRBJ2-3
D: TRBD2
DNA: TGTGCCAGCAATCCGACTAGCGGGGGGCGCACAGATACGCAGTATTTT
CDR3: CASNPTSGGRTDTQYF

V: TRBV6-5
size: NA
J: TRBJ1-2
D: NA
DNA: TGTGCCAGCAGTCCTCTTGCAGGGTATGGCTACACCTTC
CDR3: CASSPLAGYGYTF

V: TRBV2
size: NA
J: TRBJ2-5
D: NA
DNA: TGTGCCAGCAGTGATTCTAGCTGGCAAGAGACCCAGTACTTC
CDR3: CASSDSSWQETQYF

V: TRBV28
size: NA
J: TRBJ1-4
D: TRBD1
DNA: TGTGCCAGCAGGGGGGGACAGGTTATTGATGAAAAACTGTTTTTT
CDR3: CASRGGQVIDEKLFF

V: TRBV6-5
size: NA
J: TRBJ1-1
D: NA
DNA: TGTGCCAGCAGTTACGGCCCAAAAGTAGAAGCTTTCTTT
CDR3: CASSYGPKVEAFF

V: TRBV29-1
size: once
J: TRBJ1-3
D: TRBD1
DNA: TGCAGCGTTGCACCAGACAGGGTTGGAAACACCATATATTTT
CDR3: CSVAPDRVGNTIYF

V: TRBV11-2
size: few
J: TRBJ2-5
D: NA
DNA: TGTGCCAGCAGCTTAGGGACAGAAGAGACCCAGTACTTC
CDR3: CASSLGTEETQYF

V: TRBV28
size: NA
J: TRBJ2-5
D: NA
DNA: TGTGCCAGCAGCGGTGGCAGGGGATGGACCCAGTACTTC
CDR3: CASSGGRGWTQYF

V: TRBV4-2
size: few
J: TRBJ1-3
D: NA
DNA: TGTGCCAGCAGCCAAGTTCGGACGGGAACCTCTGGAAACACCATATATTTT
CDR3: CASSQVRTGTSGNTIYF

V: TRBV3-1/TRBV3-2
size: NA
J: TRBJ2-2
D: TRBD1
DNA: TGTGCCAGCAGCCCGGGACAGGGGTTCACCGGGGAGCTGTTTTTT
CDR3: CASSPGQGFTGELFF

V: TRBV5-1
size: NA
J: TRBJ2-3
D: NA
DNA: TGCGCCAGCACCCACGGCGGCGGAGGCTACACAGATACGCAGTATTTT
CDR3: CASTHGGGGYTDTQYF

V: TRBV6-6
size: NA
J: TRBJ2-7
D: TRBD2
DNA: TGTGCCAGCCAGCGGGGGGGCCGCTCCTACGAGCAGTACTTC
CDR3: CASQRGGRSYEQYF

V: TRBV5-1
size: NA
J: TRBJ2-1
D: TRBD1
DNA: TGCGCCAGCAGCCCCCGCGTGGGACAGGGGTCCGATGAGCAGTTCTTC
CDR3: CASSPRVGQGSDEQFF

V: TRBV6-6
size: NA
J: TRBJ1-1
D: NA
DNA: TGTGCCAGCAGCTTGACGACTTACACTGAAGCTTTCTTT
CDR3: CASSLTTYTEAFF

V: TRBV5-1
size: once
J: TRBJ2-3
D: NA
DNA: TGCGCCAGCAGCTTTGGGGGGAGCAAGGATACGCAGTATTTT
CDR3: CASSFGGSKDTQYF

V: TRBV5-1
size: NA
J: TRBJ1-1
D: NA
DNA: TGCGCCACCTCCGGACAGCTTGGGACTGAAGCTTTCTTT
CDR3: CATSGQLGTEAFF

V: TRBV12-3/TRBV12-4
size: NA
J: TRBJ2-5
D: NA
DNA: TGTGCCAGCAGCCGGGGACAAGGGACCCAGTACTTC
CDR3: CASSRGQGTQYF

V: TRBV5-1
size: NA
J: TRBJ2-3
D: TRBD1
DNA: TGCGCCAGCAGCTTGGGGGCAGGGGGAGTTCCCTCGCAGTATTTT
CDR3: CASSLGAGGVPSQYF

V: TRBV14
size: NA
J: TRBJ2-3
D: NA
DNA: TGTGCCAGCAGTCTACTTCTCCAATTGGGGGGGCGCACAGATACGCAGTATTTT
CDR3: CASSLLLQLGGRTDTQYF

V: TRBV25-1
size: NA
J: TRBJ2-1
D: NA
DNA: TGTGCCAGCAGTGAACCCGGGATGACCTACAATGAGCAGTTCTTC
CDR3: CASSEPGMTYNEQFF

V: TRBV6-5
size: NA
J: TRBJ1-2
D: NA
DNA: TGTGCCAGCCTCTCAGGCAGGGGCAACTATGGCTACACCTTC
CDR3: CASLSGRGNYGYTF

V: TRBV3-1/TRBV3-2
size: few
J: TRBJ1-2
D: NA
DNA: TGTGCCAGCAGCCAAGACCAATTAAGCCATGGCTACACCTTC
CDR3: CASSQDQLSHGYTF

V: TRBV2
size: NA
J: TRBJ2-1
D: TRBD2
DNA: TGTGCCAGCATGGGGACTAGCGGGGGGCACGGTGAGCAGTTCTTC
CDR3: CASMGTSGGHGEQFF

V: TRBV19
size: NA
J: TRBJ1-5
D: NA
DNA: TGTGCCACTAAGGGGGGGTTCAATCAGCCCCAGCATTTT
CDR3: CATKGGFNQPQHF

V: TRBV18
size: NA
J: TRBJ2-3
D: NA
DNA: TGTGCCAGCTCACTCCAGGGAGGAGATACGCAGTATTTT
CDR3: CASSLQGGDTQYF

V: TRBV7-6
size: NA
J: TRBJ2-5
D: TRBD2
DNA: TGTGCCAGCAGTCCTGGACTAGCGGGGGGCCAAGAGACCCAGTACTTC
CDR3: CASSPGLAGGQETQYF

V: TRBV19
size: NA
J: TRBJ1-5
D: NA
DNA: TGTGCCAGTAGTAAAGGGTTACGGGGAGATCAGCCCCAGCATTTT
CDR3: CASSKGLRGDQPQHF

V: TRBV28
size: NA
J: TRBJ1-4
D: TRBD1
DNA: TGTGCCAGCAGTCTACAGGGGGCAACTAATGAAAAACTGTTTTTT
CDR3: CASSLQGATNEKLFF

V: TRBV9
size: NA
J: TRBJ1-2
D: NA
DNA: TGTGCCAGCAGCGGCGGCGGCTACACCTTC
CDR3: CASSGGGYTF

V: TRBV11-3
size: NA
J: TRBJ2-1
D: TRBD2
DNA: TGTGCCAGCAGCTATGTAGCGGGGACCTACAATGAGCAGTTCTTC
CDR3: CASSYVAGTYNEQFF

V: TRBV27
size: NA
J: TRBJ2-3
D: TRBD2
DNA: TGTGCCAGCAGTTTAGGACTAGCGGCATCAGATACGCAGTATTTT
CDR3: CASSLGLAASDTQYF

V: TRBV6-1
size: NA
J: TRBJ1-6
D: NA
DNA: TGTGCCAGCAGTGAAGTTGGAGGTACGACTTCACCCCTCCACTTT
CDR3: CASSEVGGTTSPLHF

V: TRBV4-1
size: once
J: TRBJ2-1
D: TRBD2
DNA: TGCGCCAGCAGCCAAGTACTAGCGGGTGAGCAGTTCTTC
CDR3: CASSQVLAGEQFF

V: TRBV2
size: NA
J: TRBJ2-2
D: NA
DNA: TGTGCCAGCAGACGGAGTCCAGGGGCGGAAACCGGGGAGCTGTTTTTT
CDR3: CASRRSPGAETGELFF

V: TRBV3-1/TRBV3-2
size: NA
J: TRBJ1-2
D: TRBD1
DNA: TGTGCCAGCAGCCACGAGTGGGACAGGGGTGGCTACACCTTC
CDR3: CASSHEWDRGGYTF

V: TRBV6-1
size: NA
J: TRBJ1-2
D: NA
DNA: TGTGCCAGCAGTGAAGGAAACAGAGCTAACTATGGCTACACCTTC
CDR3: CASSEGNRANYGYTF

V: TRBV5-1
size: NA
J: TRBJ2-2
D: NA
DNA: TGCGCCAGCAGCTTACAGGGGAGGACCGGGGAGCTGTTTTTT
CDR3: CASSLQGRTGELFF

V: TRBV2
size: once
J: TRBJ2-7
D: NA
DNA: TGTGCCAGCAGTGAACTCCTGAGCTCCTACGAGCAGTACTTC
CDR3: CASSELLSSYEQYF

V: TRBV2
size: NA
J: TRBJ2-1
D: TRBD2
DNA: TGTGCCAGTCCCGGGACTAGAGCTTACGATGAGCAGTTCTTC
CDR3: CASPGTRAYDEQFF

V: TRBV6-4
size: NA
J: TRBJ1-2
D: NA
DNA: TGTGCCAGCATTAGTGGCTACACCTTC
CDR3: CASISGYTF

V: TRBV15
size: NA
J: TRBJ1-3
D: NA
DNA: TGTGCCACCAGCAGAGATCGACAGGCAGTGAACACCATATATTTT
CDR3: CATSRDRQAVNTIYF

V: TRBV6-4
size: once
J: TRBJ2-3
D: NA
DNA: TGTGCCAGCAGTGAGGTAACAGGAGCAGATACGCAGTATTTT
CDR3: CASSEVTGADTQYF

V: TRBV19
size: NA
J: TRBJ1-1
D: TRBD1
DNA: TGTGCCAGTAGGAGGGACAGGGGTGGCACTGAAGCTTTCTTT
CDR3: CASRRDRGGTEAFF

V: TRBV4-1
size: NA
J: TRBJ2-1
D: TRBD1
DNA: TGCGCCAGCAGCCCAAGGACAGGGGGGTCTTCTGAGCAGTTCTTC
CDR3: CASSPRTGGSSEQFF

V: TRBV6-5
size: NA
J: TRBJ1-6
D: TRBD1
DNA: TGTGCCAGCAGTAGGGACAGAAGGGATTCACCCCTCCACTTT
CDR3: CASSRDRRDSPLHF